These 9 T cell receptor beta chains share one sample of origin, sequenced in a study of Graves' ophthalmopathy and Graves' hyperthyroidism. Amplified TCR beta CDR3 regions were obtained using RNA transcripts as template. Investigators did first-round RT-PCR with HTBI primers, then second-round multiplex PCR. TCRdb redid the calling of the multiplex PCR reads with MiXCR, one entry per CDR3 protein. The top ten hold 7.1% of the sample, which has fewer than 650,000 distinct CDR3 sequences, around a fifth seen once. The sequencing input was peripheral blood. The receptors derive from a woman aged 18-30 years with stable Graves' hyperthyroidism. Some clones in this sample may be carry-over from other donors' samples.

The V and J genes are TRBV28 and TRBJ2-4, with 9 bases fitting TRBD1. Per germline, CDR1 MDHEN and CDR2 SYDVKM. Trimming cost V 6 bases and J 4 bases; bases outside gene matches: 1. The CDR3 loop spans 13 amino acids. This chain's CDR3 is CASRGTGKNIQYF. The CDR3 coding sequence is TGTGCCAGCAGGGGGACAGGGAAAAACATTCAGTACTTC.

For this clonotype: Possible read error: a much larger clone is one base away. No DNA is shown, since the ends of the CDR3 on it are uncertain; the CDR3 is the one TCRdb lists. The V and J genes are TRBV4-1 and TRBJ1-1; the table's D call TRBD1 went unverified against the DNA. The CDR3 region is 14 residues in length, termini included. The germline V gene encodes CDR1 MGHRA and CDR2 YSYEKL. This CDR3 reads CASSQWGQGTEACF.

This CDR3 reads CASSGGGQLNYEQYF. DNA for the CDR3: TGCGCCAGCAGCGGGGGGGGACAGCTTAACTACGAGCAGTACTTC. V and J are TRBV5-1 and TRBJ2-7; D is perhaps TRBD1 or TRBD2 (7 bases each). The CDR3 runs to 15 residues. With 4 bases removed from V and 3 bases from J, the gap between germline ends came to 17 bases. Germline V gives CDR1 SGHRS, CDR2 YFSETQ. The complete variable domain, with remaining parts taken from reference TRBV5-1 and TRBJ2-7, reads KAGVTQTPRYLIKTRGQQVTLSCSPISGHRSVSWYQQTPGQGLQFLFEYFSETQRNKGNFPGRFSGRQFSNSRSEMNVSTLELGDSALYLCASSGGGQLNYEQYFGPGTRLTVT.

The sample holds many counts of this clonotype. In DNA form, the CDR3 reads TGTGCCAGCAGTTTAGTCGGGGAGACAGCGGGCGGCAATCAGCCCCAGCATTTT. This sequence encodes CASSLVGETAGGNQPQHF. The chain couples TRBV12-3 or TRBV12-4 to TRBJ1-5; D might be TRBD1 (5 bases). The CDR3 sequence is 18 residues long. V lost 1 base to trimming and J lost 2 bases, with 18 bases between them.

This clonotype has a count of ten or more. DNA of the CDR3: TGTGCCAGCAGTTTATTCGGTTACCCAGGGAGCTTAGGCGGGGAGCTGTTTTTT. Its translation is CASSLFGYPGSLGGELFF. The genes are TRBV27 and TRBJ2-2; the D gene could be TRBD1 or TRBD2 (5 bases each). Trimming cost V 1 base and J 7 bases, with 22 bases left between them. The CDR3 sequence is 18 residues long. Germline values: CDR1 MNHEY, CDR2 SMNVEV (reference sequence).

The CDR3 here is CASSQDLAAQAWVEQYF. The CDR3 DNA sequence: TGTGCCAGCAGCCAAGATCTAGCGGCACAGGCTTGGGTCGAGCAGTACTTC. This chain joins TRBV3-1 and TRBJ2-7; 7 bases are shared with TRBD2. With V trimmed by 0 bases and J by 6 bases, 14 bases remained unmatched. This CDR3 has 17 amino acids. CDR1 is LGHDT and CDR2 is YNNKEL in the germline V gene (reference sequence).

At least ten counts were recorded for this clonotype. This chain joins TRBV11-1 and TRBJ2-7; the D gene is possibly TRBD1 (6 bases). Germline V gives CDR1 SGHAT, CDR2 FQDESV (reference sequence). The CDR3 spans 14 residues. The V gene lost 4 bases and the J gene lost 2 bases, with 12 bases spanning the gap. CDR3 in amino acids: CASSSGQPPYEQYF. The CDR3 DNA sequence: TGTGCCAGCAGCTCTGGACAGCCACCCTACGAGCAGTACTTC.

This clonotype has at least ten counts. V gene TRBV2 combines with J gene TRBJ1-5, with no clear D. The germline CDR1 and CDR2 sequences are SNHLY and FYNNEI. Trimming took off 3 bases at V and 4 bases at J, with 10 bases between the two ends. The length of the CDR3 is 14 residues. The CDR3 nucleotides are TGTGCCAGCAGTGAGACGTGGATAAATCAGCCCCAGCATTTT. It specifies CASSETWINQPQHF. The entire variable domain, with the rest obtained from reference TRBV2 and TRBJ1-5, is as follows: EPEVTQTPSHQVTQMGQEVILRCVPISNHLYFYWYRQILGQKVEFLVSFYNNEISEKSEIFDDQFSVERPDGSNFTLKIRSTKLEDSAMYFCASSETWINQPQHFGDGTRLSIL.

A few counts support this clonotype. The rearrangement links TRBV7-3 to TRBJ1-3, with 8 bases aligning to TRBD1. Germline V gene data show CDR1 as SGHTA and CDR2 as FQGTGA. The CDR3 contains 15 residues. V shed 5 bases, J shed 4 bases, and the junction held 7 bases outside the gene matches. In DNA form, the CDR3 reads TGTGCCAGCAGCGCCCCGACAGGGGTCGGAAACACCATATATTTT. This encodes CASSAPTGVGNTIYF.